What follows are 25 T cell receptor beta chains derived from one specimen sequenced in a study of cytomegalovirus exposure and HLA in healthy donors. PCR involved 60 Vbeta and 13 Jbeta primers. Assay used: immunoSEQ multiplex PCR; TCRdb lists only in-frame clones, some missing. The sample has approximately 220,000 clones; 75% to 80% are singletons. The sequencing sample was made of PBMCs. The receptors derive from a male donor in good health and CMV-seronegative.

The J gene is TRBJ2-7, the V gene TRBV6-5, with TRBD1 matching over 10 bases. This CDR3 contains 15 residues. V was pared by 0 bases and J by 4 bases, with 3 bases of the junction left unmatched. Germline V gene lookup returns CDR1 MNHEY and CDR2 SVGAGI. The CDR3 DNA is TGTGCCAGCAGTTACTCGGACAGGGGGGCTTACGAGCAGTACTTC. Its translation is CASSYSDRGAYEQYF.

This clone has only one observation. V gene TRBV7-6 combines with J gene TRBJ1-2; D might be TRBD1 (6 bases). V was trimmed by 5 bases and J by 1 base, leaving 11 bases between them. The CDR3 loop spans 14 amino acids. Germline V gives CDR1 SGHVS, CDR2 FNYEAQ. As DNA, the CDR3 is TGTGCCAGCAGCCCTACAGGGAGTAACTATGGCTACACCTTC. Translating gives CASSPTGSNYGYTF.

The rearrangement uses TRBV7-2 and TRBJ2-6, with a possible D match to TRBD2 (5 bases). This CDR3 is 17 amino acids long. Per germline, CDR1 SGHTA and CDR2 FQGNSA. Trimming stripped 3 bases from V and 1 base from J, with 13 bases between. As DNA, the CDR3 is TGTGCCAGCAGCTTGGGTAGCGTGGGTTCTGGGGCCAACGTCCTGACTTTC. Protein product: CASSLGSVGSGANVLTF.

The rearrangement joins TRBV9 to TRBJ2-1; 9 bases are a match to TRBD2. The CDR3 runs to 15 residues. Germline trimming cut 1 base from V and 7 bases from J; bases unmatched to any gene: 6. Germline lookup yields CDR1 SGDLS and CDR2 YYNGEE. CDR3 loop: CASSVIAGDLNEQFF. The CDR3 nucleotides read TGTGCCAGCAGCGTAATAGCGGGGGACCTGAATGAGCAGTTCTTC.

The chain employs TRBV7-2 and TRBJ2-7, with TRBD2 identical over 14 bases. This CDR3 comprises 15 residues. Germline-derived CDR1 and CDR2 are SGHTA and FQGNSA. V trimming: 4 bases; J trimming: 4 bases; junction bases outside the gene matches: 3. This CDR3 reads CASSSGLAGGYEQYF. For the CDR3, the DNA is TGTGCCAGCAGCTCCGGACTAGCGGGAGGTTACGAGCAGTACTTC. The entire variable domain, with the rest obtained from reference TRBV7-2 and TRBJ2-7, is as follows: GAGVSQSPSNKVTEKGKDVELRCDPISGHTALYWYRQSLGQGLEFLIYFQGNSAPDKSGLPSDRFSAERTGGSVSTLTIQRTQQEDSAVYLCASSSGLAGGYEQYFGPGTRLTVT.

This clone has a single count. CDR3 nucleotides: TGTGCCAGCAGTGCCGACAGGAGCTCCTACGAGCAGTACTTC. Residues: CASSADRSSYEQYF. This chain connects TRBV27 to TRBJ2-5; D might be TRBD1 (6 bases). The DNA end is more similar to TRBJ2-7, so the J call may be wrong. In germline, CDR1 is MNHEY, CDR2 SMNVEV (reference sequence). This CDR3 is built from 14 residues.

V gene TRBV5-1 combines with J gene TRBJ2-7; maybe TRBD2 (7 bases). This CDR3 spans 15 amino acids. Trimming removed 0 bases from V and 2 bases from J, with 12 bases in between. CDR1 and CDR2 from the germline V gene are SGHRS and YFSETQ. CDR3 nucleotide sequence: TGCGCCAGCAGCTTGGAGGCGGGGGCCGCCTACGAGCAGTACTTC. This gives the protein CASSLEAGAAYEQYF.

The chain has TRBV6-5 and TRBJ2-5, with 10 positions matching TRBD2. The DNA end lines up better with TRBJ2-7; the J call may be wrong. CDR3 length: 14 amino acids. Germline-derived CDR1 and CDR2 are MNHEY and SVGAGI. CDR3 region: CASSHLAGEHEQYF. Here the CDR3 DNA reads TGTGCCAGCAGCCACCTAGCGGGAGAACACGAGCAGTACTTC.

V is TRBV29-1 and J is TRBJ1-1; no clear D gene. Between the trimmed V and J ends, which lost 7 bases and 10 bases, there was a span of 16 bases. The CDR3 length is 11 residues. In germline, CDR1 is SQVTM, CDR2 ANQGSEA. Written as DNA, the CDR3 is TGCAGCGGCGGGGAGTTAAAGGGAGCTTTCTTT. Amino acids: CSGGELKGAFF. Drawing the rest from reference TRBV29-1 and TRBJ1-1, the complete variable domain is SAVISQKPSRDICQRGTSLTIQCQVDSQVTMMFWYRQQPGQSLTLIATANQGSEATYESGFVIDKFPISRPNLTFSTLTVSNMSPEDSSIYLCSGGELKGAFFGQGTRLTVV.

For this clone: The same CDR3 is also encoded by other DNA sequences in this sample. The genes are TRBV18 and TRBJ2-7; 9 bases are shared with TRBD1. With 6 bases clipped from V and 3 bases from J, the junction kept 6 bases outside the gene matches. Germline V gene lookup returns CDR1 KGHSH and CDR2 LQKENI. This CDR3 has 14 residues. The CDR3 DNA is TGTGCCAGCTCCCCCAGGACAGGGGACTACGAGCAGTACTTC. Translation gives CASSPRTGDYEQYF.

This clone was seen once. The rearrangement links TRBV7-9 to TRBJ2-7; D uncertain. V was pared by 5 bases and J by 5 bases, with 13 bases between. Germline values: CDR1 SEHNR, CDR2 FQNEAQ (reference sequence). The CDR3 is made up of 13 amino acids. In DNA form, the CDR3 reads TGTGCCAGCAGCCCGAATCCCCTAGACGAGCAGTACTTC. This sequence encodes CASSPNPLDEQYF.

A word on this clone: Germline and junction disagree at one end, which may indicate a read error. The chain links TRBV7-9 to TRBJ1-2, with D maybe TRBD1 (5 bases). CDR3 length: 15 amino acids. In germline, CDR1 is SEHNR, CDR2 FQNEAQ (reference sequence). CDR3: CSSSFSQGRLDGYTF. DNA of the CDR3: TGTTCCAGCAGCTTCTCGCAGGGTAGGTTGGATGGCTACACCTTC.

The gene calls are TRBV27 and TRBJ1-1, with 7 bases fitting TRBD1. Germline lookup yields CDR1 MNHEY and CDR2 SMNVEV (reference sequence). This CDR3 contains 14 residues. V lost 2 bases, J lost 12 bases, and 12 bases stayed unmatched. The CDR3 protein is CASSLRRQGLRTFF. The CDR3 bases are TGTGCCAGCAGTTTACGTAGACAGGGACTGAGGACTTTCTTT.

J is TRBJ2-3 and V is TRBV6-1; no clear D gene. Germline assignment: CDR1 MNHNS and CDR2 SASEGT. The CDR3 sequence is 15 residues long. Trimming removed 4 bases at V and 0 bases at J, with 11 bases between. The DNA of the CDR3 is TGTGCCAGCAGTGTAATGGCGGCCAGCACAGATACGCAGTATTTT. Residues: CASSVMAASTDTQYF.

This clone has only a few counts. CDR3 nucleotide sequence: TGTGCCATCAGTGGCGATGCCCTCGCCGAGCAGTACTTC. Translating gives CAISGDALAEQYF. The chain recombines TRBV10-3 with TRBJ2-7; D unresolved. CDR1 is ENHRY and CDR2 is SYGVKD in the germline V gene. This CDR3 has 13 residues. V shed 4 bases and J shed 6 bases, with 13 bases lying between them.

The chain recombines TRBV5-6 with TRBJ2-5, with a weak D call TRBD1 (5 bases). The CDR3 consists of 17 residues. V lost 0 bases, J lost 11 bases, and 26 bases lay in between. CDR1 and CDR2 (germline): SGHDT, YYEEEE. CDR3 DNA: TGTGCCAGCAGCTTGGCCCTGGGCAGGGTAGAAGCGAGTGAGCAGTACTTC. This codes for CASSLALGRVEASEQYF.

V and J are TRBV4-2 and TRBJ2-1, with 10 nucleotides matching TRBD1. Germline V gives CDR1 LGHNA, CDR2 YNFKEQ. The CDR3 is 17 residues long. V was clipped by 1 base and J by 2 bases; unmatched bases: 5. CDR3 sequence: CASSQGRGQGTYNEQFF. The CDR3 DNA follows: TGTGCCAGCAGCCAAGGTCGGGGACAGGGGACCTACAATGAGCAGTTCTTC.

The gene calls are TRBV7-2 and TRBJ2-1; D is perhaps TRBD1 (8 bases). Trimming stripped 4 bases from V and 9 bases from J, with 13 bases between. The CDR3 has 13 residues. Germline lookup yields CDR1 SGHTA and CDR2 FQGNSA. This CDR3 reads CASSSNRGGEQFF. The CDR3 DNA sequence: TGTGCCAGCAGCTCTAACAGGGGGGGTGAGCAGTTCTTC.

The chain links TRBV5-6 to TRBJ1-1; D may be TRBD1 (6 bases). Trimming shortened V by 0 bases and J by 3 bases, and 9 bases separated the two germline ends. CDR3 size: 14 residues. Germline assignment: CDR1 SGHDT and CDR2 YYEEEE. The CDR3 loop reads CASSLAQGYTEAFF. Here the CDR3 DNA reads TGTGCCAGCAGCTTGGCCCAGGGGTACACTGAAGCTTTCTTT.

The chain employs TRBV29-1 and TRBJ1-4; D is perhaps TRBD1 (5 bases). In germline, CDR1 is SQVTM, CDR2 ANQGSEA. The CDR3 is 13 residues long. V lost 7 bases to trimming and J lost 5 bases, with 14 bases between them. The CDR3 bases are TGCAGCGCCCGGACACGAGCGAATGAAAAACTGTTTTTT. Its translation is CSARTRANEKLFF.

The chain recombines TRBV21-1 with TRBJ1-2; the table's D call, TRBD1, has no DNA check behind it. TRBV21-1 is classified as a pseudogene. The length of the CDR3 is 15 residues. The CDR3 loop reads CASILPRTGRSGYTF. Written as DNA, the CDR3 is TGTGCCAGCATCTTACCCCGGACAGGGCGGAGTGGCTACACCTTC.

CDR3 nucleotide sequence: TGTGCCAGCAGCAGGGACTATGCAACTAATGAAAAACTGTTTTTT. Translation: CASSRDYATNEKLFF. The V and J genes are TRBV6-5 and TRBJ1-4; tentatively, D is TRBD1 (5 bases). V was trimmed by 6 bases and J by 0 bases, leaving 11 bases between them. This CDR3 has 15 residues. CDR1 is MNHEY and CDR2 is SVGAGI in the germline V gene.

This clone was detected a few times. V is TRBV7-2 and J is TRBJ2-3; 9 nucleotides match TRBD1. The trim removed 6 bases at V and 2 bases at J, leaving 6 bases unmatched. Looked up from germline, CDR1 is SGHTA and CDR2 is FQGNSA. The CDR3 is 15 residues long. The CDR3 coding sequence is TGTGCCAGCAGTCAACAGGGGGCGGACACAGATACGCAGTATTTT. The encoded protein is CASSQQGADTDTQYF.

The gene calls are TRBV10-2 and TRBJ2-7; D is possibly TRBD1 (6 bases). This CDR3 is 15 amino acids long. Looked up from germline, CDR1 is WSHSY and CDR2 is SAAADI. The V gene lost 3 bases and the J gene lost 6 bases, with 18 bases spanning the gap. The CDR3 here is CASSDYTGTSSEQYF. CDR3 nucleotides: TGCGCCAGCAGTGACTACACAGGGACGTCGTCCGAGCAGTACTTC.

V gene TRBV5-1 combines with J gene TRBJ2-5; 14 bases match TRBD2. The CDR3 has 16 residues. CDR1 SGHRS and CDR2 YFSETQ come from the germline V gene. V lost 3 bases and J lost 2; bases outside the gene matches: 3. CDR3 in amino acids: CASSSTSGGAQETQYF. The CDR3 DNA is TGCGCCAGCAGCTCGACTAGCGGGGGGGCTCAAGAGACCCAGTACTTC.